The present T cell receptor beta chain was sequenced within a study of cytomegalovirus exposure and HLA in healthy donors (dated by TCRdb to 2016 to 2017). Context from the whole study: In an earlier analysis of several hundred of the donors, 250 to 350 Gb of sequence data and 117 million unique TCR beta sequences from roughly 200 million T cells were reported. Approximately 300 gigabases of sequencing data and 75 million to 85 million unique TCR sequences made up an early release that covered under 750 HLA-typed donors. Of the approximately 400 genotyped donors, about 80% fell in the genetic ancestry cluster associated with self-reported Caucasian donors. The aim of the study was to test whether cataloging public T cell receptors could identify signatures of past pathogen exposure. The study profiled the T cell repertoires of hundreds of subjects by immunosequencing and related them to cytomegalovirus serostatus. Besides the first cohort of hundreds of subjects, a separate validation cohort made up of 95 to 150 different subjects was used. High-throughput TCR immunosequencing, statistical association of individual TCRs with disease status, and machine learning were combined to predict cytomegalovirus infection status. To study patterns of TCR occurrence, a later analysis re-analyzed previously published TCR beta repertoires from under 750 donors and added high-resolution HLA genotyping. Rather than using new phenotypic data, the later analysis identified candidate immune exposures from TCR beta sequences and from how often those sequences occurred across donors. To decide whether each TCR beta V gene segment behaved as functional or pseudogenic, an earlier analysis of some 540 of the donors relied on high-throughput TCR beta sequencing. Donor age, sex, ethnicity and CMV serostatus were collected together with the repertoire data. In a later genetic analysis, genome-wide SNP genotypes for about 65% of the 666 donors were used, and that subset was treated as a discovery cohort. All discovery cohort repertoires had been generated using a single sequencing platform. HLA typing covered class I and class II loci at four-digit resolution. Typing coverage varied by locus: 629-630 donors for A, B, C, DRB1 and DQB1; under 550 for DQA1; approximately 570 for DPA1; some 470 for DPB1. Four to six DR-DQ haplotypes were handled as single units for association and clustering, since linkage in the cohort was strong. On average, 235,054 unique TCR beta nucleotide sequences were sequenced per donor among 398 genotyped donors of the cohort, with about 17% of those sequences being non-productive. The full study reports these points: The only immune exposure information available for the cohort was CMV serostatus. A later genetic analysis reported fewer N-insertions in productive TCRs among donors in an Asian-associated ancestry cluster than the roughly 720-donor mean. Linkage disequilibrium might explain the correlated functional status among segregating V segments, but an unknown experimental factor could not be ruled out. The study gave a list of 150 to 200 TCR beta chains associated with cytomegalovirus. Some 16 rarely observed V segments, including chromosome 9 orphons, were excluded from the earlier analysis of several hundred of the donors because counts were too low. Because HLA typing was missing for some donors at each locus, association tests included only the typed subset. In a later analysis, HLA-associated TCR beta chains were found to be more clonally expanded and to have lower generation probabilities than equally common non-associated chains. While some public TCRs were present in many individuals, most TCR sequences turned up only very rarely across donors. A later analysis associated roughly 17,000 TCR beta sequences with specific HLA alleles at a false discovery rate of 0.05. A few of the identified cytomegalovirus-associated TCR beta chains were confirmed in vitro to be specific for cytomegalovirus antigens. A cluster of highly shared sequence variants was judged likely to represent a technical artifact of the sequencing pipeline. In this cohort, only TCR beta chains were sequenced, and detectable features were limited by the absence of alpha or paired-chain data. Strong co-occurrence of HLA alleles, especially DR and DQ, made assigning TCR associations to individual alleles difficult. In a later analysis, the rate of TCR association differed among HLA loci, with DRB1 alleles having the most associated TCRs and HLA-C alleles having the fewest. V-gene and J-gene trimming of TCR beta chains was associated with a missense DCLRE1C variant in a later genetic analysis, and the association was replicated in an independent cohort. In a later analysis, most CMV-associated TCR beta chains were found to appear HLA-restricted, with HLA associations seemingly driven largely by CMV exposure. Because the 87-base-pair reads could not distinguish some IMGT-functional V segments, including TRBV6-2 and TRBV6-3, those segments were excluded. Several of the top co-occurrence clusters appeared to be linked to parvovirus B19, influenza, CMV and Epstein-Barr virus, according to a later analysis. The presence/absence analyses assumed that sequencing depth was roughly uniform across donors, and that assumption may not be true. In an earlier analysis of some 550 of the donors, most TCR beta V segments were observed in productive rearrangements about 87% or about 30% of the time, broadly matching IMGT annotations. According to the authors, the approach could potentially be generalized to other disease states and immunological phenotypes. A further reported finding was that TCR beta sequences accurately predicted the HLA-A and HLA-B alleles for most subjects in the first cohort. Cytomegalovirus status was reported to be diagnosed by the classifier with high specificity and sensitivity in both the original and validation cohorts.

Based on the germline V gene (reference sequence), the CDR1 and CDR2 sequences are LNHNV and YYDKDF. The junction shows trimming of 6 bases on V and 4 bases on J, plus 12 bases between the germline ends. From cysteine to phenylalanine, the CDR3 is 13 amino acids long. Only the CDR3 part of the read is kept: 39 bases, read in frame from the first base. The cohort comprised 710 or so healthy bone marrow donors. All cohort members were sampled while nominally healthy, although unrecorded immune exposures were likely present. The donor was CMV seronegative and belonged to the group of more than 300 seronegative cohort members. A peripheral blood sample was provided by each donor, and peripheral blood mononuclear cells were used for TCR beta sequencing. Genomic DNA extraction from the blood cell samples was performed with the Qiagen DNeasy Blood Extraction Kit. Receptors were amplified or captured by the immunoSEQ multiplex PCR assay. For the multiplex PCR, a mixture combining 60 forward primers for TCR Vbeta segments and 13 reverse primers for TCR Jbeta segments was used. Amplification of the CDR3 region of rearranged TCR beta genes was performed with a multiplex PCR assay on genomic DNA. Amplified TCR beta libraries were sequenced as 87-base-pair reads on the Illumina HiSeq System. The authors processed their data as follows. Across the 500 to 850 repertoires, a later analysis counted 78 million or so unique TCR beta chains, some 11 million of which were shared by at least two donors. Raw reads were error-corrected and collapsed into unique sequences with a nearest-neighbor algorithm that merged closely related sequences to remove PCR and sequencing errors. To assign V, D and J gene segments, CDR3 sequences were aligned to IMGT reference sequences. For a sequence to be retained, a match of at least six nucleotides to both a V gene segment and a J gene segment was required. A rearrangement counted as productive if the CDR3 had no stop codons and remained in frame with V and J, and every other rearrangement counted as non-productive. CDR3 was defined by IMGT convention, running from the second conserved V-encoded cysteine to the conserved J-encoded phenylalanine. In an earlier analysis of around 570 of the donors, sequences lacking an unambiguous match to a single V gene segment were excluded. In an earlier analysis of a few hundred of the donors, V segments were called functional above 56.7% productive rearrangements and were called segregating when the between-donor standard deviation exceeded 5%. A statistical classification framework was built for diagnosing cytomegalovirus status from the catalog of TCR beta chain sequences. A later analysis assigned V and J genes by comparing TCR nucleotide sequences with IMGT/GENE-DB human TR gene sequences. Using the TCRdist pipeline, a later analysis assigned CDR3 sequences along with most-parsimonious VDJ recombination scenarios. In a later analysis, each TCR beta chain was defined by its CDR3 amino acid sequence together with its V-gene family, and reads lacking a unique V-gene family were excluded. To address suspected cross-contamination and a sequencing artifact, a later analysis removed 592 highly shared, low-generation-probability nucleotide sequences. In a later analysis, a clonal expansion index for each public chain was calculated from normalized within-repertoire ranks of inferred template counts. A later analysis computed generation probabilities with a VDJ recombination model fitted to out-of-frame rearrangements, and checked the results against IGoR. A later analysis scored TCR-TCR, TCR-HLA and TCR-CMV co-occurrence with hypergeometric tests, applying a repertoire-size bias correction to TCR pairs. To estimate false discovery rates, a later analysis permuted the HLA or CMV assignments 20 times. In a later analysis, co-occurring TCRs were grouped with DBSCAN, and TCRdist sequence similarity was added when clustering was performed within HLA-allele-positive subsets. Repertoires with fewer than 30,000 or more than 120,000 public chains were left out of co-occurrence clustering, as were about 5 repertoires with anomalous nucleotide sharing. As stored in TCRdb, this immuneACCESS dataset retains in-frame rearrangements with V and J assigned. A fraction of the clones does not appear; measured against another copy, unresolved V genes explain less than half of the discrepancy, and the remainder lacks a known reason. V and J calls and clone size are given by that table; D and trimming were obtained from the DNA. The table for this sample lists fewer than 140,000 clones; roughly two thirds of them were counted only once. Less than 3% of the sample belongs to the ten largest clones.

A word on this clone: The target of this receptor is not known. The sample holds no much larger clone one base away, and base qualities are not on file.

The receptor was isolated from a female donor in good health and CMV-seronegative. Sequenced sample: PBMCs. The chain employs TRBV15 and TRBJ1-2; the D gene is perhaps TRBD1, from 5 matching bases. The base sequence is TGTGCCACCAGACAGCAGGGCCTCTATGGCTACACCTTC. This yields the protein CATRQQGLYGYTF. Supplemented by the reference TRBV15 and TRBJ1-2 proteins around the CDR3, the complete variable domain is DAMVIQNPRYQVTQFGKPVTLSCSQTLNHNVMYWYQQKSSQAPKLLFHYYDKDFNNEADTPDNFQSRRPNTSFCFLDIRSPGLGDTAMYLCATRQQGLYGYTFGSGTRLTVV.